Below, 5 T cell receptor beta chains from the same sample are listed, as sequenced in a study of blood T cells in healthy people across ages. PCR was performed a second time for roughly 7 to 11 cycles using a sample-barcoded 5' primer and a J-beta primer mix. TCRdb redid the calling of the 5' RACE reads with MiXCR, one entry per CDR3 protein. The table lists 1.5 million to 2 million distinct CDR3 sequences, roughly 30% of them singletons, with 6.5% to 8.5% in the top ten. The sequenced material came from blood. Receptors were obtained from a woman in her 30s in good health.

V usage is TRBV5-1 and J usage is TRBJ2-7, with 9 bases identical to TRBD2. Germline values: CDR1 SGHRS, CDR2 YFSETQ. V shed 2 bases and J 7 bases; nucleotides not matched to a gene: 7. This CDR3 region has 14 residues. The CDR3 region has the DNA TGCGCCAGCAGCTTTAGCGGGGGCCACAATGAGCAGTACTTC. Its protein product is CASSFSGGHNEQYF.

About this clonotype itself: The junction shows a germline mismatch at one end, possibly a read error. The rearrangement uses TRBV4-1 and TRBJ2-7; TRBD2 is a possible D gene (7 bases). Germline CDR1 MGHRA, CDR2 YSYEKL. The CDR3 covers 15 residues. As DNA, the CDR3 is TGCACCAGCAGTCAAGTAAAGGGGGGGAACTACGGGCAGTACTTC. Its translation: CTSSQVKGGNYGQYF.

Only a few counts were recorded for this clonotype. The chain uses TRBV20-1 and TRBJ2-7; 7 positions agree with TRBD2. Per germline, CDR1 DFQATT and CDR2 SNEGSKA (reference sequence). The V segment lost 6 bases and the J segment 5 bases; nucleotides outside the gene matches: 16. The CDR3 runs to 15 residues. The CDR3 loop reads CSAQAGVKFLHEQYF. CDR3 nucleotide sequence: TGCAGTGCCCAGGCGGGGGTCAAATTCCTCCACGAGCAGTACTTC.

With regard to this clonotype: Its ends do not fully match the called genes, so a read error is possible. The chain links TRBV7-2 to TRBJ2-7; 9 positions match TRBD2. The CDR3 spans 17 residues. Germline V CDR1 and CDR2: SGHTA, FQGNSA. The CDR3 spells CVSSLVAFSGSMNEQYF. CDR3 DNA: TGTGTCAGCAGCTTAGTCGCGTTTAGCGGGAGTATGAACGAGCAGTACTTC.

This clonotype has just a few counts. An end of the junction differs from the germline gene, which may be a read error. CDR3 DNA sequence: TGCAGTGCTGTCCCCGGACCAGATTCGCAGTATTTT. Translating gives CSAVPGPDSQYF. The V call is TRBV20-1, the J call TRBJ2-3; D gene ambiguous. This CDR3 comprises 12 residues. Germline V CDR1 and CDR2: DFQATT, SNEGSKA (reference sequence).